This entry describes one TCR beta chain. The antigen is undetermined. This record comes from a study of cytomegalovirus exposure and HLA in healthy donors. Study-wide findings and caveats: CMV antigen specificity was confirmed in vitro for a few CMV-associated chains. There were some V segments, including TRBV6-2 and TRBV6-3, excluded as indistinguishable.

PCR was performed using 60 Vbeta and 13 Jbeta primers. Profiling relied on immunoSEQ multiplex PCR, and the TCRdb table lists in-frame clones only, not all of them. The sample contains some 130,000 clones, approximately 83% of which appear only once. The V gene's germline CDR1 is SEHNR and CDR2 FQNEAQ (reference sequence). Trimming at V came to 10 bases and at J to 3 bases, leaving 5 bases not matched to a gene. CDR3 length: 12 amino acids. The clonotype comes from a man aged 40-50 years in good health and CMV-seronegative. Material: PBMCs. The V call is TRBV7-9, the J call TRBJ1-1, with 7 positions matching TRBD1. CDR3 bases: TGTGCCACCCGAGACAGGGACACTGAAGCTTTCTTT. It translates to CATRDRDTEAFF.